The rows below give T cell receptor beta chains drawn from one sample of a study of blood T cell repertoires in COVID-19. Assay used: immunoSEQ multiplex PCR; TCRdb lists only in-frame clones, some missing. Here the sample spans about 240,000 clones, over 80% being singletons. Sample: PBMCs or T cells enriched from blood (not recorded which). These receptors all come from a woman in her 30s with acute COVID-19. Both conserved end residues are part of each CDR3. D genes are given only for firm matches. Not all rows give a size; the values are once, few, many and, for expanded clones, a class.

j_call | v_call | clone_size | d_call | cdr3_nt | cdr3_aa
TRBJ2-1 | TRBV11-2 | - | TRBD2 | TGTGCCAGCAGCTTCCAAGCGGGGGAGTACAATGAGCAGTTCTTC | CASSFQAGEYNEQFF
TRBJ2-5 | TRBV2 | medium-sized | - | TGTGCCAGCAGTGAAGATAGGCCAGGCGGGGCCCAGTACTTC | CASSEDRPGGAQYF
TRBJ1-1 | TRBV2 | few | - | TGTGCCAGCAGGTCCCTGTCGGGGGAGAACACTGAAGCTTTCTTT | CASRSLSGENTEAFF
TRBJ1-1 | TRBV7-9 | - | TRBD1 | TGTGCCAGCAGCTTCCGAGAGACAGGGAGTGAAGCTTTCTTT | CASSFRETGSEAFF
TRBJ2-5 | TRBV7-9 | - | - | TGTGCCAGCAGCTCAGGACAGTTGGAGACCCAGTACTTC | CASSSGQLETQYF
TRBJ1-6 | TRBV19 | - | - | TGTGCCAGTAAGTTCCAGTCCTATAATTCACCCCTCCACTTT | CASKFQSYNSPLHF
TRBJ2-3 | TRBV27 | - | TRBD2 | TGTGCCAGCAGTAACCCGGGACTAAGCACAGATACGCAGTATTTT | CASSNPGLSTDTQYF
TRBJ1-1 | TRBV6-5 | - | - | TGTGCCAGCAGTTACTCGGGGGGGACTGAAGCTTTCTTT | CASSYSGGTEAFF
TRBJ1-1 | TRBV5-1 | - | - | TGCGCCAGCAGCGGCCACATGAACACTGAAGCTTTCTTT | CASSGHMNTEAFF
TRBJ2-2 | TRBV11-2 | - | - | TGTGCCAGCAGCTTGAGGGCAGGCACCGGGGAGCTGTTTTTT | CASSLRAGTGELFF
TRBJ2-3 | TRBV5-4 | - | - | TGTGCCAGCAGCTTGGGGGGGCCGGGCCCAGATACGCAGTATTTT | CASSLGGPGPDTQYF
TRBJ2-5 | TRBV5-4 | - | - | TGTGCCAGCGCCCTAGACCCGGACAGACAAGAGACCCAGTACTTC | CASALDPDRQETQYF
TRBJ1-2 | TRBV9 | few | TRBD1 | TGTGCCAGCAGCTTGGACAGGAACTATGGCTACACCTTC | CASSLDRNYGYTF
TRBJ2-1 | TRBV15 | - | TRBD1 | TGTGCCACCAGCAGGGGACAGGGACGCGATGAGCAGTTCTTC | CATSRGQGRDEQFF
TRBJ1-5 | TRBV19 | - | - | TGTGCCAGTAGTACCCGAGACAGCAGCAATCAGCCCCAGCATTTT | CASSTRDSSNQPQHF
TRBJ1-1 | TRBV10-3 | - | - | TGTGCCATCAGTGAGTCGACCAGGGGTACTGAAGCTTTCTTT | CAISESTRGTEAFF
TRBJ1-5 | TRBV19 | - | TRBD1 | TGTGCCAGTAGTGTCACAGGGGGCGGGCAGCCCCAGCATTTT | CASSVTGGGQPQHF
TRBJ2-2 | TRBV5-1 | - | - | TGCGCCAGCAGCTTGGAAGGGAGAGCTGACACCGGGGAGCTGTTTTTT | CASSLEGRADTGELFF
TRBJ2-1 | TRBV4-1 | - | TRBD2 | TGCGCCAGCAGCCACGAAAGCGGGGGGCCCTACAATGAGCAGTTCTTC | CASSHESGGPYNEQFF
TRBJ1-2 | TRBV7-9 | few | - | TGTGCCAGCAGCTTAGGGTTTTCAGGGAACTATGGCTACACCTTC | CASSLGFSGNYGYTF
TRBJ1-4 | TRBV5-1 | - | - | TGCGCCAGCAGCTCTGTTACGGATGAAAAACTGTTTTTT | CASSSVTDEKLFF
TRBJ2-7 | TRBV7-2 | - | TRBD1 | TGTGCCAGCACCCCCGCAGGGGGCGAAGTTACTGACGAGAAGTACTTC | CASTPAGGEVTDEKYF
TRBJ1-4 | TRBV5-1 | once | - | TGCGCCAGCACAGGGGACGATGAAAAACTGTTTTTT | CASTGDDEKLFF
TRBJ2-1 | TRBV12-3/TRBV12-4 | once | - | TGTGCCAGCAGTTCCCCCCAAAACAATGAGCAGTTCTTC | CASSSPQNNEQFF
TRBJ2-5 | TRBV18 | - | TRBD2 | TGTGCCAGCTCACCCCTAGCGGGGGGTAGAGAGACCCAGTACTTC | CASSPLAGGRETQYF
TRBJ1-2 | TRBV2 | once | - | TGTGCCAGCAGCCCCGGGAGGGCTCCCGACTATGGCTACACCTTC | CASSPGRAPDYGYTF
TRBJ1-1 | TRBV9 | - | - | TGTGCCAGCAGCGTAGGGGCCGCCGAGATGGCTTTCTTT | CASSVGAAEMAFF
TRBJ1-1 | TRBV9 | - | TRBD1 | TGTGCCAGCAGCGGACAGGGCGTTAACACTGAAGCTTTCTTT | CASSGQGVNTEAFF
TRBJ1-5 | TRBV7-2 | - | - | TGTGCCAGCAGCTTAACGTCAGGCAATCAGCCCCAGCATTTT | CASSLTSGNQPQHF
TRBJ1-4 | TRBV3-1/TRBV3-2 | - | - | TGTGCCAGCAGCCAGTATACAGGCAATGAAAAACTGTTTTTT | CASSQYTGNEKLFF
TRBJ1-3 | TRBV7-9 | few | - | TGTGCCAGCAGCTTAGACAGAGGAAACACCATATATTTT | CASSLDRGNTIYF
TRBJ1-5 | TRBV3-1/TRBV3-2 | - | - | TGTGCCAGCAGCCATAGCGGGGGGCAGGGCAATCAGCCCCAGCATTTT | CASSHSGGQGNQPQHF
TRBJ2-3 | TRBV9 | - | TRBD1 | TGTGCCAGCAGCGTAGCGCAGGGGGCCGACACAGATACGCAGTATTTT | CASSVAQGADTDTQYF
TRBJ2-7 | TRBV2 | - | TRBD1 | TGTGCCAGCAGTCTGGGACAGGGTATTCCCTACGAGCAGTACTTC | CASSLGQGIPYEQYF
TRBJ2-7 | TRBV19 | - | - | TGTGCCAGTAGAAGATCCCAGTCTCTCTCCTACGAGCAGTACTTC | CASRRSQSLSYEQYF
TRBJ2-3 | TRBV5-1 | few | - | TGCGCCAGCAGCACAGGGTTGGAGACAGATACGCAGTATTTT | CASSTGLETDTQYF
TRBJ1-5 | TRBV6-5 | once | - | TGTGCCAGCAGTTACTCGTCAGCGAATCAGCCCCAGCATTTT | CASSYSSANQPQHF
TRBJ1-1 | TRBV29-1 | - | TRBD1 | TGCAGCGGCCGGGACAGCGACACTGAAGCTTTCTTT | CSGRDSDTEAFF
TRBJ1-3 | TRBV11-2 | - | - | TGTGCCAGCAGCCGGGGGGGCAGTTACTCTGGAAACACCATATATTTT | CASSRGGSYSGNTIYF
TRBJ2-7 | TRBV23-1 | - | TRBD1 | TGCGCCAGCAGTCAATCTTGGGGGACAGGGGGCTACGAGCAGTACTTC | CASSQSWGTGGYEQYF
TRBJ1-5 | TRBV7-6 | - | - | TGTGCCAGCAGCCCGCAGTTAGGGGGATGGGTCAATCAGCCCCAGCATTTT | CASSPQLGGWVNQPQHF
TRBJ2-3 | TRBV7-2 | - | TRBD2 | TGTGCCAGCAGCTCCCCAGCGGGGGGCACAGATACGCAGTATTTT | CASSSPAGGTDTQYF
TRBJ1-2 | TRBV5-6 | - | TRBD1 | TGTGCCAGCACTCTCGGGGGGACAGGGGATGGCTACACCTTC | CASTLGGTGDGYTF